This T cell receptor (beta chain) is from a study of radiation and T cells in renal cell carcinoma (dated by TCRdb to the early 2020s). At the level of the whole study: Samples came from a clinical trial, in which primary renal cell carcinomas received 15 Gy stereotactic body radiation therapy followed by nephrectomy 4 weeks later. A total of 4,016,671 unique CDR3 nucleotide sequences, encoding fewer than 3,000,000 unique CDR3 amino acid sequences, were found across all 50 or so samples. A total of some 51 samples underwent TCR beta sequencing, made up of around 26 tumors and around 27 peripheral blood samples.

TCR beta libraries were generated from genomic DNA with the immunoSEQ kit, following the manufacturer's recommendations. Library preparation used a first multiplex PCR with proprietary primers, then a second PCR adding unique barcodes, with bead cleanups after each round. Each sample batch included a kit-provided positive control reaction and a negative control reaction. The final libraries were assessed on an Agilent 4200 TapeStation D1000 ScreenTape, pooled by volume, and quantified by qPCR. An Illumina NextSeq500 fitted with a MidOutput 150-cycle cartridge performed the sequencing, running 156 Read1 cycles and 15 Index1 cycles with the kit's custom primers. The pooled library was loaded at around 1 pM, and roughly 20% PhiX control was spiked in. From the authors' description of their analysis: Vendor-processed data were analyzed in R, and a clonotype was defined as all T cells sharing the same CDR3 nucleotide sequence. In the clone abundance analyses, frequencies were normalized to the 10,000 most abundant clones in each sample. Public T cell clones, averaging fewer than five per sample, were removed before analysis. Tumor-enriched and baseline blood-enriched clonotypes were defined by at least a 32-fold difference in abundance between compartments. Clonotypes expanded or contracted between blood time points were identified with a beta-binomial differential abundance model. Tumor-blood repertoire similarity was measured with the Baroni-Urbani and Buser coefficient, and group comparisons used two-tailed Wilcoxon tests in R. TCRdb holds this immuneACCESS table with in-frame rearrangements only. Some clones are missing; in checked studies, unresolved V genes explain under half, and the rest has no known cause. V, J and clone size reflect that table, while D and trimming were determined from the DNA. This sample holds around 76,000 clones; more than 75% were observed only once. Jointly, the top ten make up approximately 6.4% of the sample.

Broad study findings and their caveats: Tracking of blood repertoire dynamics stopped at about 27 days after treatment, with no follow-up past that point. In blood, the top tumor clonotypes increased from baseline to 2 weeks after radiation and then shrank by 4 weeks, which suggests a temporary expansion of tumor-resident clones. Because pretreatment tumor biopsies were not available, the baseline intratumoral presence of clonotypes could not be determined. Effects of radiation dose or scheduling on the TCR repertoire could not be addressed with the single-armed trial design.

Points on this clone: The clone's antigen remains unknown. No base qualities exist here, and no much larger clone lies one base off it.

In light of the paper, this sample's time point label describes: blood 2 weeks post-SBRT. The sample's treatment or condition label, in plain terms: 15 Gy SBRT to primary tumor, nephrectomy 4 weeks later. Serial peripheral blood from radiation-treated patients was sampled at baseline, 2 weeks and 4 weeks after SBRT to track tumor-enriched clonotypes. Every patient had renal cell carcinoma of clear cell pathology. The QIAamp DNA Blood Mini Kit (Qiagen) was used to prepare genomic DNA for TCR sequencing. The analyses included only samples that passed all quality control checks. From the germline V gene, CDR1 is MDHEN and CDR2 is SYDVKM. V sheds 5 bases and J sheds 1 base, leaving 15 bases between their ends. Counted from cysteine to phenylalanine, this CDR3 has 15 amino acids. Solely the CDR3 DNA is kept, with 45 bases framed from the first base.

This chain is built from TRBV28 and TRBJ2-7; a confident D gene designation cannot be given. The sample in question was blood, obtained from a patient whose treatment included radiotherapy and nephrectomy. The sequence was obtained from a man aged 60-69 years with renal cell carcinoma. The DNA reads TGTGCCAGCAGTACCACGGACGTAGTATCCTACGAGCAGTACTTC. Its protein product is CASSTTDVVSYEQYF.